Listed here are 12 T cell receptor beta chains from one sample, sequenced in a study of T cell responses to AZD1222 COVID-19 vaccine (dated by TCRdb to about 2021). The method behind the library was the immunoSEQ multiplex PCR assay. The immuneACCESS repertoire file appears here via TCRdb, limited to in-frame rearrangements. These files lack a portion of the clones; in checked studies, under half of the deficit traces to unresolved V genes, and the cause of the others is not known. This sample holds 75,000 or so clones; 91% were observed only once. The top ten clonotypes cover 25% to 30% of the sample. The time point label for this specimen denotes: about 28 days (+/-7) after the second vaccine dose. The material sequenced was peripheral blood, taken 28 days after the second AZD1222 dose. Receptor source: an adult who received the AZD1222 COVID-19 vaccine.

J is TRBJ2-7 and V is TRBV5-1; a weak D match, TRBD2 (7 bases). Per the germline V gene, CDR1 is SGHRS and CDR2 is YFSETQ. The CDR3 length is 15 residues. Trimming took off 6 bases at V and 4 bases at J, with 20 bases between the two ends. CDR3 nucleotide sequence: TGCGCCAGCACCCTGTCTGCGGGGGCATTATACGAGCAGTACTTC. It translates to CASTLSAGALYEQYF. Looking up the rest from reference TRBV5-1 and TRBJ2-7 gives the full variable domain: KAGVTQTPRYLIKTRGQQVTLSCSPISGHRSVSWYQQTPGQGLQFLFEYFSETQRNKGNFPGRFSGRQFSNSRSEMNVSTLELGDSALYLCASTLSAGALYEQYFGPGTRLTVT.

The genes are TRBV9 and TRBJ2-2; D gene unclear. Trimming pared 0 bases from V and 3 bases from J, leaving 3 bases between. Looked up from germline, CDR1 is SGDLS and CDR2 is YYNGEE. CDR3 size: 13 residues. DNA for the CDR3: TGTGCCAGCAGCGTAGACCACACCGGGGAGCTGTTTTTT. Its protein product is CASSVDHTGELFF.

The gene calls are TRBV18 and TRBJ1-1; D gene ambiguous. The V end lost 6 bases, the J end lost 0 bases, and 8 bases lay between the germline ends. The CDR3 length is 13 residues. Germline CDR1 KGHSH, CDR2 LQKENI. The CDR3 DNA follows: TGTGCCAGCTCTGACATGATGAACACTGAAGCTTTCTTT. Translating it yields CASSDMMNTEAFF.

This chain connects TRBV7-2 to TRBJ2-1; 10 nucleotides match TRBD2. CDR3 length: 15 amino acids. Germline trimming cut 5 bases from V and 7 bases from J; bases unmatched to any gene: 8. CDR1 SGHTA and CDR2 FQGNSA come from the germline V gene. CDR3 nucleotide sequence: TGTGCCAGCAGCCAACGGGCTAGCGGGAGTAATGAGCAGTTCTTC. It is translated as CASSQRASGSNEQFF.

The rearrangement joins TRBV5-1 to TRBJ2-1, with D possibly being TRBD1 (6 bases). Germline loops: CDR1 SGHRS, CDR2 YFSETQ. The V and J ends lost 4 bases and 5 bases respectively, with 13 bases between them. This CDR3 is 14 amino acids long. The CDR3 spells CASSPWAGDNEQFF. CDR3 DNA: TGCGCCAGCAGCCCCTGGGCAGGGGACAATGAGCAGTTCTTC.

The rearrangement joins TRBV7-2 to TRBJ2-5; the D gene is possibly TRBD2 (7 bases). Germline V lookup: CDR1 SGHTA, CDR2 FQGNSA. Trimming stripped 5 bases from V and 5 bases from J, with 12 bases between. The CDR3 contains 13 residues. CDR3 nucleotides: TGTGCCAGCAGCCTCAGGGGAGGGGAGACCCAGTACTTC. It is translated as CASSLRGGETQYF.

This chain links TRBV4-2 with TRBJ2-2; no reliable D call. There are 14 residues in the CDR3. Germline assignment: CDR1 LGHNA and CDR2 YNFKEQ. The V end lost 0 bases, the J end lost 7 bases, and 9 bases lay between the germline ends. The CDR3 DNA reads TGTGCCAGCAGCCAAGAGGGCTGGAACGGGGAGCTGTTTTTT. The encoded protein is CASSQEGWNGELFF.

The CDR3 region has the DNA TGTGCCATCAGCGAGGGACAGGCGCCTGGAAACACCATATATTTT. Translation: CAISEGQAPGNTIYF. The chain links TRBV10-3 to TRBJ1-3; 8 nucleotides align to TRBD1. The V and J ends lost 6 bases and 2 bases, in that order; junction bases with no gene match: 6. The CDR3 length is 15 residues. Germline V gene data show CDR1 as ENHRY and CDR2 as SYGVKD.

The rearrangement links TRBV19 to TRBJ2-1; D is undetermined. The germline gives CDR1 LNHDA, CDR2 SQIVND (reference sequence). Between the trimmed V and J ends, which lost 5 bases and 5 bases, there was a span of 10 bases. This CDR3 is built from 13 residues. In DNA form, the CDR3 reads TGTGCCAGTAGTGTCGGCAGCCACAATGAGCAGTTCTTC. Its translation is CASSVGSHNEQFF.

This clone was found once. This chain joins TRBV7-6 and TRBJ1-3; TRBD1 matches at 8 bases. The CDR3 totals 16 residues. The V gene's germline CDR1 is SGHVS and CDR2 FNYEAQ. Trimming cost V 4 bases and J 0 bases; bases outside gene matches: 5. The CDR3, as DNA: TGTGCCAGCAGCTCCGGACAGGGCATCTCTGGAAACACCATATATTTT. Its protein product is CASSSGQGISGNTIYF.

The J gene is TRBJ2-7, the V gene TRBV28; D may be TRBD2 (5 bases). Between the trimmed V and J ends, which lost 4 bases and 4 bases, there was a span of 17 bases. This CDR3 is 15 amino acids long. CDR1 MDHEN and CDR2 SYDVKM come from the germline V gene. The CDR3 region has the DNA TGTGCCAGCAGTTCCCCGGATCCCCCGGGGTACGAGCAGTACTTC. It codes for CASSSPDPPGYEQYF.

This chain joins TRBV7-2 and TRBJ2-2; D could derive from TRBD1 or TRBD2 (5 bases each). V was trimmed by 5 bases and J by 1 base, leaving 11 bases between them. The CDR3 runs to 15 residues. Germline V CDR1 and CDR2: SGHTA, FQGNSA. The DNA of the CDR3 is TGTGCCAGCAGCCACGGTGGGGGGAACACCGGGGAGCTGTTTTTT. Protein product: CASSHGGGNTGELFF.